A selection of T cell receptor beta chains follows, all from one sample in a study of blood T cells in healthy people across ages. TCRdb ran MiXCR on the 5' RACE reads and lists one entry per CDR3 protein. The sample contains over 750,000 distinct CDR3 sequences, roughly 25% of which appear only once. The same sample was also studied in work on T cells of mothers and their children.

Sequences were obtained from blood. Source of these receptors: a boy aged 5-17 years in good health. Each CDR3 is given with its conserved first and last residue. D genes are given only for firm matches. A clone size is listed for some rows: how often the clone was seen (once, few, many), or a class if it is expanded.

j_gene: TRBJ1-6; v_gene: TRBV15; d_gene: TRBD1; abundance: NA; CDR3aa: CATSRVSGQGSYNSPLHF; CDR3nt: TGTGCCACCAGCAGAGTGTCGGGACAGGGGTCCTATAATTCACCCCTCCACTTT
j_gene: TRBJ1-2; v_gene: TRBV4-2; d_gene: NA; abundance: NA; CDR3aa: CASSQEQGYTF; CDR3nt: TGTGCCAGCAGCCAAGAGCAAGGCTACACCTTC
j_gene: TRBJ2-1; v_gene: TRBV5-1; d_gene: NA; abundance: NA; CDR3aa: CASSRVGGGNNEQFF; CDR3nt: TGCGCCAGCAGCCGAGTCGGAGGGGGGAACAATGAGCAGTTCTTC
j_gene: TRBJ1-2; v_gene: TRBV13; d_gene: NA; abundance: NA; CDR3aa: CASSLKGYYGYTF; CDR3nt: TGTGCCAGCAGCTTGAAGGGATACTATGGCTACACCTTC
j_gene: TRBJ2-3; v_gene: TRBV10-2; d_gene: NA; abundance: NA; CDR3aa: CASTDTKTGTDTQYF; CDR3nt: TGCGCCAGCACTGATACCAAGACGGGCACAGATACGCAGTATTTT
j_gene: TRBJ2-7; v_gene: TRBV7-8; d_gene: TRBD2; abundance: few; CDR3aa: CASSSYRDYTYEQYF; CDR3nt: TGTGCCAGCAGCTCGTACCGGGACTATACCTACGAGCAGTACTTC
j_gene: TRBJ2-3; v_gene: TRBV6-2/TRBV6-3; d_gene: NA; abundance: few; CDR3aa: CAPSPCESTDTQYF; CDR3nt: TGTGCCCCCAGTCCCTGCGAGAGCACAGATACGCAGTATTTT
j_gene: TRBJ1-2; v_gene: TRBV7-7; d_gene: NA; abundance: few; CDR3aa: CASSLLSPGGYTF; CDR3nt: TGTGCTAGCAGCTTACTATCTCCTGGGGGCTACACCTTC
j_gene: TRBJ2-5; v_gene: TRBV7-2; d_gene: TRBD1; abundance: NA; CDR3aa: CASSLGTGDKEETQYF; CDR3nt: TGTGCCAGCAGCTTAGGGACAGGTGATAAGGAAGAGACCCAGTACTTC
j_gene: TRBJ1-5; v_gene: TRBV28; d_gene: TRBD1; abundance: NA; CDR3aa: CASRAQGAGQPQHF; CDR3nt: TGTGCCAGCAGGGCACAGGGGGCGGGTCAGCCCCAGCATTTT
j_gene: TRBJ1-1; v_gene: TRBV20-1; d_gene: NA; abundance: NA; CDR3aa: CSARVFRGSEAFF; CDR3nt: TGCAGTGCTAGAGTTTTTAGGGGCTCTGAAGCTTTCTTT
j_gene: TRBJ2-5; v_gene: TRBV2; d_gene: TRBD2; abundance: NA; CDR3aa: CASSEYRGGTQYF; CDR3nt: TGTGCCAGCAGTGAATACCGGGGGGGGACCCAGTACTTC
j_gene: TRBJ2-7; v_gene: TRBV10-3; d_gene: NA; abundance: few; CDR3aa: CAISESPGSSYEQYF; CDR3nt: TGTGCCATCAGTGAGTCGCCCGGGAGCTCCTACGAGCAGTACTTC
j_gene: TRBJ2-1; v_gene: TRBV20-1; d_gene: NA; abundance: NA; CDR3aa: CSAKESWTAVFSYNEQFF; CDR3nt: TGCAGTGCTAAGGAGAGTTGGACAGCCGTTTTTTCCTACAATGAGCAGTTCTTC
j_gene: TRBJ2-3; v_gene: TRBV7-3; d_gene: NA; abundance: once; CDR3aa: CASSLTPGFWGLTDTQYF; CDR3nt: TGTGCCAGCAGCTTAACCCCCGGATTTTGGGGTCTCACAGATACGCAGTATTTT
j_gene: TRBJ2-2; v_gene: TRBV12-3/TRBV12-4; d_gene: TRBD1; abundance: NA; CDR3aa: CASNNQGQDTGELFF; CDR3nt: TGTGCCAGCAATAACCAAGGACAGGACACCGGGGAGCTGTTTTTT
j_gene: TRBJ1-5; v_gene: TRBV5-6; d_gene: NA; abundance: few; CDR3aa: CASSLGPTQNQPQHF; CDR3nt: TGTGCCAGCAGCTTGGGCCCGACCCAGAATCAGCCCCAGCATTTT
j_gene: TRBJ2-1; v_gene: TRBV19; d_gene: NA; abundance: few; CDR3aa: CASSIRGGYTGSYNEQFF; CDR3nt: TGTGCCAGTAGTATTAGGGGCGGATACACGGGATCCTACAATGAGCAGTTCTTC
j_gene: TRBJ2-1; v_gene: TRBV4-3; d_gene: NA; abundance: NA; CDR3aa: CASSRPPSNEQFF; CDR3nt: TGCGCCAGCAGCAGACCTCCTTCCAATGAGCAGTTCTTC
j_gene: TRBJ1-1; v_gene: TRBV5-1; d_gene: NA; abundance: once; CDR3aa: CASSRDGTNTEAFF; CDR3nt: TGCGCCAGCAGCAGGGACGGAACGAACACTGAAGCTTTCTTT
j_gene: TRBJ1-1; v_gene: TRBV12-3/TRBV12-4; d_gene: TRBD1; abundance: NA; CDR3aa: CASTRAGTGFIYTEAFF; CDR3nt: TGTGCCAGCACCCGAGCGGGGACAGGCTTCATTTACACTGAAGCTTTCTTT
j_gene: TRBJ2-7; v_gene: TRBV4-2; d_gene: NA; abundance: few; CDR3aa: CASSPRQKPYEQYF; CDR3nt: TGTGCCAGCAGCCCCCGACAGAAACCCTACGAGCAGTACTTC
j_gene: TRBJ2-1; v_gene: TRBV6-2/TRBV6-3; d_gene: NA; abundance: few; CDR3aa: CASSYGPGVYNEQFF; CDR3nt: TGTGCCAGCAGTTACGGACCAGGAGTCTACAATGAGCAGTTCTTC
j_gene: TRBJ2-3; v_gene: TRBV10-3; d_gene: TRBD2; abundance: NA; CDR3aa: CAISDPPGLAGVSTDTQYF; CDR3nt: TGTGCCATCAGTGACCCCCCGGGACTAGCGGGAGTAAGCACAGATACGCAGTATTTT
j_gene: TRBJ2-5; v_gene: TRBV9; d_gene: NA; abundance: NA; CDR3aa: CASSVAGVRGETQYF; CDR3nt: TGTGCCAGCAGCGTAGCAGGGGTCAGAGGAGAGACCCAGTACTTC
j_gene: TRBJ2-3; v_gene: TRBV29-1; d_gene: TRBD2; abundance: NA; CDR3aa: CSVEDPGTSGGAVSTDTQYF; CDR3nt: TGCAGCGTTGAAGACCCGGGGACTAGCGGGGGGGCAGTTAGCACAGATACGCAGTATTTT
j_gene: TRBJ2-6; v_gene: TRBV12-3/TRBV12-4; d_gene: NA; abundance: few; CDR3aa: CASSSGTGANVLTF; CDR3nt: TGTGCCAGCAGTTCAGGGACCGGGGCCAACGTCCTGACTTTC
j_gene: TRBJ2-5; v_gene: TRBV7-2; d_gene: NA; abundance: NA; CDR3aa: CASSSLPGAWVETQYF; CDR3nt: TGTGCCAGCAGCTCACTACCGGGAGCTTGGGTAGAGACCCAGTACTTC
j_gene: TRBJ2-7; v_gene: TRBV12-3/TRBV12-4; d_gene: TRBD2; abundance: NA; CDR3aa: CASSLTSGRSTRGQYF; CDR3nt: TGTGCCAGCAGTTTGACTAGCGGGAGGTCTACGAGAGGGCAGTACTTC
j_gene: TRBJ2-2; v_gene: TRBV5-6; d_gene: NA; abundance: NA; CDR3aa: CASSLVWRVNDTGELFF; CDR3nt: TGTGCCAGCAGCTTGGTTTGGAGGGTGAACGACACCGGGGAGCTGTTTTTT
j_gene: TRBJ2-1; v_gene: TRBV28; d_gene: TRBD1; abundance: few; CDR3aa: CASSLPGTDSFYNEQFF; CDR3nt: TGTGCCAGCAGTTTGCCCGGGACAGACTCATTTTACAATGAGCAGTTCTTC
j_gene: TRBJ1-5; v_gene: TRBV2; d_gene: NA; abundance: NA; CDR3aa: CASSGRSWTDFFGNQPQHF; CDR3nt: TGTGCCAGCAGTGGAAGGAGTTGGACGGATTTTTTTGGAAATCAGCCCCAGCATTTT
j_gene: TRBJ2-5; v_gene: TRBV7-9; d_gene: NA; abundance: few; CDR3aa: CASSSDLGQETQYF; CDR3nt: TGTGCCAGCAGCTCCGACCTAGGACAAGAGACCCAGTACTTC